The clone carrying this TCR beta chain was observed a few times. With 10 bases clipped from V and 7 bases from J, the junction kept 7 bases outside the gene matches. The CDR3 totals 13 residues. Germline CDR1 MNHEY, CDR2 SVGAGI. The sample comes from a study of blood T cell repertoires in COVID-19. Study summary: PBMCs, B-cell-depleted T cells, or T cells were the source of the cDNA or gDNA that made up the material.

Data came from immunoSEQ multiplex PCR; TCRdb stores just in-frame clones and leaves some out. Of approximately 91,000 clones in the sample, nearly 90% are singletons; the top ten hold about 4.2%. Sequencing input: peripheral blood. The chain uses TRBV6-5 and TRBJ1-6, with 7 bases lining up with TRBD1. This clonotype originated in a man between 65 and 85 years old with acute or convalescent COVID-19. CDR3 bases: TGTGCCACCCAGACAGGGACCAATTCACCCCTCCACTTT. It yields the protein CATQTGTNSPLHF.